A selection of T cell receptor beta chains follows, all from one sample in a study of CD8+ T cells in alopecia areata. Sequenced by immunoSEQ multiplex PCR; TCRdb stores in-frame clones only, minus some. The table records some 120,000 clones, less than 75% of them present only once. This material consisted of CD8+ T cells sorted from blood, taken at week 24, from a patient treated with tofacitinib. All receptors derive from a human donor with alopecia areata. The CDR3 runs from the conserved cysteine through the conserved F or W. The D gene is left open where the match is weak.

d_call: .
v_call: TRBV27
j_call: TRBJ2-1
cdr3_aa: CASSHQAYNEQFF

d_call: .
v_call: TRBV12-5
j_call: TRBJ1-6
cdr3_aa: CASGLVWDGDYNSPLHF

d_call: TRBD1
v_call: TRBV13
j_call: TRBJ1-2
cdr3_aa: CASSPQGQGIVYGYTF

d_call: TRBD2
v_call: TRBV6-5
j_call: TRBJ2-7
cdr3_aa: CASSYSTSGGEQYF

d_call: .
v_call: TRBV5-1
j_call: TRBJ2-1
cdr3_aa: CASSSLGSMDEQFF

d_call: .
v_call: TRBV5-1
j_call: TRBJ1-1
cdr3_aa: CASSSHRESFTEAFF

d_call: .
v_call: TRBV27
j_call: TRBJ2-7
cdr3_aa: CASSLAGALYEQYF

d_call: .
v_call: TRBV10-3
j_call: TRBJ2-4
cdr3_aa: CAISSGTGNIQYF

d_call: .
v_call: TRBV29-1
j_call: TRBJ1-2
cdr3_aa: CSVESEGLNYGYTF

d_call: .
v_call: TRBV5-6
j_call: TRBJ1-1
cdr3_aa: CASSFQDTEAFF

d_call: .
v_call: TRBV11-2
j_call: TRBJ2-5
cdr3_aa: CASRSTRDLEETQYF

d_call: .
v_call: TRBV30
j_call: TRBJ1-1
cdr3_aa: CAWLGGLNTEAFF

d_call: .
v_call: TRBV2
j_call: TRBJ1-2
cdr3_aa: CASSERPPGGPYGYTF

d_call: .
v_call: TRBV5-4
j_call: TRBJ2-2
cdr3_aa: CASSLAGTNTGELFF

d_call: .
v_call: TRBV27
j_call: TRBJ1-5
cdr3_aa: CASRTENQPQHF

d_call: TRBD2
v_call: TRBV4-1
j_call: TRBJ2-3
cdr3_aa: CASSPRTSGGTYTQYF

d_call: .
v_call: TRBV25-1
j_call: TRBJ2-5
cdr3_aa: CASSELYQETQYF

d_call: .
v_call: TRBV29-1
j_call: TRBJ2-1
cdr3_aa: CSVLGFERSEQFF

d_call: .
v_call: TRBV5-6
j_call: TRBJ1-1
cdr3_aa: CASSPRWHANTEAFF

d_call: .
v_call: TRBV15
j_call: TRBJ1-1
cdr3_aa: CATRGTSNTEAFF

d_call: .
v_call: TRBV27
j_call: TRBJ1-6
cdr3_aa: CASRLGPGYSSPLHF

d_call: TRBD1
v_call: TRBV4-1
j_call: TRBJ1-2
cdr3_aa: CASSLTGDYGYTF

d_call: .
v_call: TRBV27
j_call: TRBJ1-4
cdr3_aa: CASSLGRRGEKLFF

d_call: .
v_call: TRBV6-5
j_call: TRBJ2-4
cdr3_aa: CASSAGGIHIQYF

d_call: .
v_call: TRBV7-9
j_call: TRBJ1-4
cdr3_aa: CASRPGPNEKLFF

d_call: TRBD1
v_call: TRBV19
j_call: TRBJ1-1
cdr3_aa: CASSGTGVENTEAFF

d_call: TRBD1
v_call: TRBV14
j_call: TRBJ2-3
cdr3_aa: CASSYRDRGWTDTQYF

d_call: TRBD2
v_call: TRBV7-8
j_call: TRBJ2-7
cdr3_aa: CASSRSGAYEQYF

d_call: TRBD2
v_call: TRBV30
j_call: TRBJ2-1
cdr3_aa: CAWRVKGLAGNEQFF

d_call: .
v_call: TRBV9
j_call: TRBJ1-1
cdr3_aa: CASSVEGSEAFF

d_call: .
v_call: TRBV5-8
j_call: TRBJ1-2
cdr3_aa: CASRIAGIHTF

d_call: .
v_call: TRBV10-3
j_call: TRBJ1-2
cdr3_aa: CAISESNREIGYTF

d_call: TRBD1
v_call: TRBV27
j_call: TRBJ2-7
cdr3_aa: CASSFPGQGAYEQYF

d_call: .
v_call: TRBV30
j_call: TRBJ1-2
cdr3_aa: CAWSVGRVNYGYTF

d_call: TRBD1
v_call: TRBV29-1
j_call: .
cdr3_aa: CSVVGTGPYEQYF

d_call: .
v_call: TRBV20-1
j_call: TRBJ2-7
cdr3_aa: CSASNLREQYF

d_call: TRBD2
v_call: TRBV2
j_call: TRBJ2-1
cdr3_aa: CASSVPSGGASGGYNEQFF

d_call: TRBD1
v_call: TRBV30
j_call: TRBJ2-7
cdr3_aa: CAWSVRTGPYEQYF

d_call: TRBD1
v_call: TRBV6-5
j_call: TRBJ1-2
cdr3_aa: CASRLTGLNYGYTF

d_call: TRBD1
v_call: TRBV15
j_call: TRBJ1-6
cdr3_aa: CATSRGTGRDSPLHF

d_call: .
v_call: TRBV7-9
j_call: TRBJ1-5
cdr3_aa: CASSSDGRNNQPQHF

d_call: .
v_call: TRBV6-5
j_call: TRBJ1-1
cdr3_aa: CASTFGGMNTEAFF

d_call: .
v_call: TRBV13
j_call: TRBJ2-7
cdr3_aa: CASSLTGLAYEQYF

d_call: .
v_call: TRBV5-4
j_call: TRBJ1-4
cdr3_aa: CASSLSTRRSNEKLFF

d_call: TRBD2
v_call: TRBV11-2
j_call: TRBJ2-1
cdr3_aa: CASSFHLGEGYNEQFF

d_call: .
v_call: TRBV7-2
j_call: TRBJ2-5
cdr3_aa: CASSPAPQLRGKETQYF

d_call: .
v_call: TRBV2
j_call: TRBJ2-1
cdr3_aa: CASTRGNSYNEQFF

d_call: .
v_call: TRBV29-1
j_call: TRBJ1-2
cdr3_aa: CSVEDQWANYGYTF

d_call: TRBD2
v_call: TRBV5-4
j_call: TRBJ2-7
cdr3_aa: CASSLVTGGSYEQYF

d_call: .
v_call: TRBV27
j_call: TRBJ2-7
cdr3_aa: CASSSGYHEQYF

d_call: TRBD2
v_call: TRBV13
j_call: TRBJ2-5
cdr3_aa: CASSLEGAGGLQETQYF

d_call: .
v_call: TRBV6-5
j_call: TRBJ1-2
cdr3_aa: CASSLVPETDYGYTF

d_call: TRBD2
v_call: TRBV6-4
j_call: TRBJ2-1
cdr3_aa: CASSKTSGGAHEQFF

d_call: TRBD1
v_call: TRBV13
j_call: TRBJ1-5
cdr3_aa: CASSSGQDNQPQHF

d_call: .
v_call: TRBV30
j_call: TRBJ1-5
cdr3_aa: CAWSVGKGNQPQHF

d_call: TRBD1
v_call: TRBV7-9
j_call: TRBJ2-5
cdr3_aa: CASSLRLGTGEETQYF